This TCR beta chain appears in the sequencing data of a study of cytomegalovirus exposure and HLA in healthy donors. There are a few counts of this clone. Amplification used 60 Vbeta primers and 13 Jbeta primers. Repertoires were generated with immunoSEQ multiplex PCR, while TCRdb's copy carries only in-frame clones and drops some. Among 100,000 or so clones listed, approximately 70% were seen once. Specimen: PBMCs. This TCR was recovered from a man aged 25-45 years in good health and CMV-seronegative.

This CDR3 is CASSQTAGTSGYEQYF. The CDR3 coding sequence is TGTGCCAGCTCACAAACCGCCGGGACTAGCGGCTACGAGCAGTACTTC. This chain links TRBV18 with TRBJ2-7, with 11 bases lining up with TRBD2. The CDR3 consists of 16 residues. V shed 4 bases, J shed 3 bases, and the junction held 8 bases outside the gene matches. The germline gives CDR1 KGHSH, CDR2 LQKENI.